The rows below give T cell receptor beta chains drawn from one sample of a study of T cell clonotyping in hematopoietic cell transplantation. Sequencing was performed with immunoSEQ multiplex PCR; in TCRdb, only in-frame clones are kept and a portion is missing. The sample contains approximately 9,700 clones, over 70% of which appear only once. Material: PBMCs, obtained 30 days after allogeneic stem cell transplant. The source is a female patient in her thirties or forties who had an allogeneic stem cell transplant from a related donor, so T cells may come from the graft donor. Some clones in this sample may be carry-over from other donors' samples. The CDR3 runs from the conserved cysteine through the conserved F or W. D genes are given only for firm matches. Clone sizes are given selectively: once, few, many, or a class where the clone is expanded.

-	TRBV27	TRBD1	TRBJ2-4	TGCGCGACAGGGGAAGCCAAAAACATTCAGTACTTC	CATGEAKNIQYF
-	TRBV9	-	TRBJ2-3	TGTGCCAGCAGCCCTCAGATGGGTACAGATACGCAGTATTTT	CASSPQMGTDTQYF
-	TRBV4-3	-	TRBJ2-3	TGCGCCAGCAGCCTAGACAGCGGAAACACAGATACGCAGTATTTT	CASSLDSGNTDTQYF
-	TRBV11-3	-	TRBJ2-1	TGTGCCAGCAGCTCCGCAACAAACAATGAGCAGTTCTTC	CASSSATNNEQFF
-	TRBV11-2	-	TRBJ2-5	TGTGCCAGCAGCTCTAGTGTGGGGTTTCAAGAGACCCAGTACTTC	CASSSSVGFQETQYF
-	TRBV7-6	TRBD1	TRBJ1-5	TGTGCCAGCAGCCTGGCCCCCCAGGGGGTAAACCAGCCCCAGCATTTT	CASSLAPQGVNQPQHF
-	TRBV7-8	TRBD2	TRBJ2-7	TGTGCCAGCAGCTTAGGCGGGGGCTACGAGCAGTACTTC	CASSLGGGYEQYF
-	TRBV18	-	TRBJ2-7	TGTGCCAGCTCACCGCGGGCTGACTCCTACGAGCAGTACTTC	CASSPRADSYEQYF
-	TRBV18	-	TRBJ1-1	TGTGCCAGCTCACCACAGCAGCCAGGATACAGCACTGAAGCTTTCTTT	CASSPQQPGYSTEAFF
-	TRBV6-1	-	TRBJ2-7	TGTGCCAGCAGTGCTTCCCGGGGCCGAGAGCAGTACTTC	CASSASRGREQYF
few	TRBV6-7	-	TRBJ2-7	TGTGCCAGCAGTTACTCGGAGACTCGCGAACTCGACTACGAGCAGTACTTC	CASSYSETRELDYEQYF
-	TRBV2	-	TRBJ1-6	TGTGCCAGCAGCCCAGCGGGGGGATCACCCCTCCACTTT	CASSPAGGSPLHF
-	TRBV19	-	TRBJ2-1	TGTGCCAGTAGTATAGATCTTGGCAGCTACAATGAGCAGTTCTTC	CASSIDLGSYNEQFF
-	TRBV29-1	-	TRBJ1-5	TGCAGCGTTTTCGATGGGCGAGGAGGTCAGCCCCAGCATTTT	CSVFDGRGGQPQHF
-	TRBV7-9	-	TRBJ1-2	TGTGCCAGCAGCTCAAGAGGGGGGTTGGCCTATGGCTACACCTTC	CASSSRGGLAYGYTF
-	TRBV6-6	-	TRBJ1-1	TGTGCCAGCAGGGAAAACACTGAAGCTTTCTTT	CASRENTEAFF
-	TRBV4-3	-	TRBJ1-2	TGCGCCAGCAGCCAGGCAACAGGTGGGAGCTATGGCTACACCTTC	CASSQATGGSYGYTF
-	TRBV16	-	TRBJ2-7	TGTGCCAGCAGCCAATCCTCCTACGAGCAGTACTTC	CASSQSSYEQYF
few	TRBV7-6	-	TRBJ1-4	TGTGCCAGCAGCCGCCCGCAGGGAGGTGAAAAACTGTTTTTT	CASSRPQGGEKLFF
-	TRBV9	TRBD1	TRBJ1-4	TGTGCCAGCAGCCCCTACAGGGGGGTAACTAATGAAAAACTGTTTTTT	CASSPYRGVTNEKLFF
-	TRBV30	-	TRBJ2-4	TGTGCCTGGAGTTATCAAAACATTCAGTACTTC	CAWSYQNIQYF
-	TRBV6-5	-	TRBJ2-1	TGTGCCAGCAGTGTGGGATACAATGAGCAGTTCTTC	CASSVGYNEQFF
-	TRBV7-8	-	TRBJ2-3	TGTGCCAGCAGCTTAGGCGGGGAAGGCACAGATACGCAGTATTTT	CASSLGGEGTDTQYF
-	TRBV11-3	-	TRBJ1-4	TGTGCCAGCAGCTTCACAGGGAGGATGGGAAAACTGTTTTTT	CASSFTGRMGKLFF
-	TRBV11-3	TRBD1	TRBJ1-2	TGTGCCAGCAGCCACGGGGGACAGGGCCCCTATGGCTACACCTTC	CASSHGGQGPYGYTF
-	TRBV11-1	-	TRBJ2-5	TGTGCCAGCAGCTTAAGCTCGGGCAGAGAAGAGACCCAGTACTTC	CASSLSSGREETQYF
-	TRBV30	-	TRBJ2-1	TGTGCCTGGGGAGACTACAATGAGCAGTTCTTC	CAWGDYNEQFF
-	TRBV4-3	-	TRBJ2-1	TGCGCCAGCAGCCAAGATCCGACTGGATACAATGAGCAGTTCTTC	CASSQDPTGYNEQFF
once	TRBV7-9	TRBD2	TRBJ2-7	TGTGCCAGCAGCTTGGGGAGCGGGAGAGGTGACTACGAGCAGTACTTC	CASSLGSGRGDYEQYF
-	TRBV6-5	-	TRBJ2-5	TGTGCCAGCAGTTATATGGGTGAGCAGTACTTC	CASSYMGEQYF
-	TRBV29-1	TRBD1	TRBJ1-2	TGCAGCGTTGTGGGGCAGGGGGTCAGGGGCTACACCTTC	CSVVGQGVRGYTF
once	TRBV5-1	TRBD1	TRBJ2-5	TGCGCCAGCAGCTTACAGGGGGCGGAGACCCAGTACTTC	CASSLQGAETQYF
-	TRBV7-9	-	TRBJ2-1	TGTGCCAGCAGCTTAATCGGGGTTGGGGCCCGGGATGAGCAGTTCTTC	CASSLIGVGARDEQFF
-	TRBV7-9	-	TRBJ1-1	TGTGCCAGCAGCTCCTGGGAATTTAACACTGAAGCTTTCTTT	CASSSWEFNTEAFF
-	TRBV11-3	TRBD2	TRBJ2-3	TGTGCCAGCAGCCCCGGACTAGCGGTGAGCACAGATACGCAGTATTTT	CASSPGLAVSTDTQYF
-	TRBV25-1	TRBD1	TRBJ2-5	TGTGCCAGCTTTTGGACAGGGACAGAAGAGACCCAGTACTTC	CASFWTGTEETQYF
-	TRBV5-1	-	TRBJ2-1	TGCGCCAGCAGCTTGGAATACAATGAGCAGTTCTTC	CASSLEYNEQFF
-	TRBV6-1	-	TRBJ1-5	TGTGCCAGCAGTGAAGAACGAGGAGCTAGCAATCAGCCCCAGCATTTT	CASSEERGASNQPQHF
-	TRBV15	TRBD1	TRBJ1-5	TGTGCCACCAGCATCCATCAGGGGGCGCGAGGCAATCAGCCCCAGCATTTT	CATSIHQGARGNQPQHF
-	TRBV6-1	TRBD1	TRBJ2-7	TGTGCCAGCAAAGTAATCAGGGGGACGCTCGAGCAGTACTTC	CASKVIRGTLEQYF
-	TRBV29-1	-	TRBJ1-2	TGCAGCGTTGAAGATAGCGGGGTTTCGGTTGGCTACACCTTC	CSVEDSGVSVGYTF
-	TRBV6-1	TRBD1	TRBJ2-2	TGTGCCAGCAGTGAACACAGGGGTAGCACCGGGGAGCTGTTTTTT	CASSEHRGSTGELFF
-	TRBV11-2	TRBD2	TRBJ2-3	TGTGCCAGCAGCTCCCTAGGAGCGGGAGTTCTAAATACGCAGTATTTT	CASSSLGAGVLNTQYF
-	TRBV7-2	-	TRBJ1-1	TGTGCCAGCAGCCAAAGGGTCGGGGACACTGAAGCTTTCTTT	CASSQRVGDTEAFF
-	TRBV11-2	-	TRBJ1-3	TGTGCCAGCAGCGTCGGGACTCCTGGAAACACCATATATTTT	CASSVGTPGNTIYF
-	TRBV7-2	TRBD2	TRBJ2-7	TGTGCCAGCAGCCCTCTCGGACTAGCCTACGAGCAGTACTTC	CASSPLGLAYEQYF
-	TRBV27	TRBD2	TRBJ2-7	TGTGCCAGCAGTTTATCGACTAGCGGGGTCTACGAGCAGTACTTC	CASSLSTSGVYEQYF
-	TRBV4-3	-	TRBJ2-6	TGCGCCAGCAGCCAAGATGAGACAGCTGGGGCCAACGTCCTGACTTTC	CASSQDETAGANVLTF
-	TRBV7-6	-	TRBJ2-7	TGTGCCAGCAGCTTAGCGCCAGGACCCTACGAGCAGTACTTC	CASSLAPGPYEQYF
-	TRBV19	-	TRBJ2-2	TGTGCCAGTAAAATGCATCCCGGGGAGCTGTTTTTT	CASKMHPGELFF
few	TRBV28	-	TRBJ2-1	TGTGCCAGCAGTTCATCTGGAGTCTACAATGAGCAGTTCTTC	CASSSSGVYNEQFF
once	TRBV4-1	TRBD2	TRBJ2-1	TGCGCCAGCAGCTCCTCCGGGACTACATACAATGAGCAGTTCTTC	CASSSSGTTYNEQFF
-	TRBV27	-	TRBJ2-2	TGTGCCAGCAGTTTGGGAGGTAGGGTGGGCACCGGGGAGCTGTTTTTT	CASSLGGRVGTGELFF
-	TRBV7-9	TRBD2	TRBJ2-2	TGTGCCAGCAGCTTAGCGAAGCTAGCGGGAGGGAACGGGGAGCTGTTTTTT	CASSLAKLAGGNGELFF
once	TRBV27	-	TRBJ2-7	TGTGCCAGCAGTACCTGGGACGGCTACGAGCAGTACTTC	CASSTWDGYEQYF
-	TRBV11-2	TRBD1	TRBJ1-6	TGTGCCAGCAGCTTAGTACAGGGGGGTTCACCCCTCCACTTT	CASSLVQGGSPLHF
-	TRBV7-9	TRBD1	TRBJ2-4	TGTGCCAGCAGCACCGGACAGGGGTTTTCCAAAAACATTCAGTACTTC	CASSTGQGFSKNIQYF
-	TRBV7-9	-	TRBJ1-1	TGTGCCAGCAGCTTGGGAGGGATGAACACTGAAGCTTTCTTT	CASSLGGMNTEAFF
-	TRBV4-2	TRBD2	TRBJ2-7	TGTGCCAGCAGCCAAGAGGGGACTAGCGGGTTATCCTACGAGCAGTACTTC	CASSQEGTSGLSYEQYF
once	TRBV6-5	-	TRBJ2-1	TGTGCCAGCAGCCCCGGGACTCTCGGCTACAATGAGCAGTTCTTC	CASSPGTLGYNEQFF